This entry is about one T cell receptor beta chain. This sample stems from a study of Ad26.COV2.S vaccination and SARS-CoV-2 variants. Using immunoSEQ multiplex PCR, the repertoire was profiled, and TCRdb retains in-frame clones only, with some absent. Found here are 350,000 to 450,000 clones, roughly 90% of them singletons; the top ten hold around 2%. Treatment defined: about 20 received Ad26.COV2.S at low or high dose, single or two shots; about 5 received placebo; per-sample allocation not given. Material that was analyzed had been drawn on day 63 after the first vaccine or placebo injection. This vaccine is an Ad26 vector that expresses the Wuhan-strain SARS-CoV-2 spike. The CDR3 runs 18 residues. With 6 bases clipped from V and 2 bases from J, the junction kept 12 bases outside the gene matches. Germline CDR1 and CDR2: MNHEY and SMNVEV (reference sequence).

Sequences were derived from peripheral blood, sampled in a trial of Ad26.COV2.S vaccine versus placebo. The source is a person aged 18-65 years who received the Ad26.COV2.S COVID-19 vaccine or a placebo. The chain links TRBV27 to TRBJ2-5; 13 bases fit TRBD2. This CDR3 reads CASSLTSGRFGWQETQYF. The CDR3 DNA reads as TGTGCCAGCAGCTTGACTAGCGGGAGGTTTGGGTGGCAAGAGACCCAGTACTTC.